The 5 T cell receptor beta chains below come from one sample, sequenced in a study of CXCR3-negative and CXCR3-positive naive CD8 T cells. The authors prepared UMI-labeled TRB cDNA libraries by 5' RACE. TCRdb derives one entry per CDR3 protein from the 5' RACE reads, leaving out DNA. The sample's table shows about 6,000 distinct CDR3 sequences. Sequenced material: naive CXCR3- CD8+ T cells from blood. Subset denoted: CD45RO-CCR7+CD27+CD95- naive CD8+ T cells lacking CXCR3 (TNR3-). The source is a human donor in good health. Some clones in this sample may be carry-over from other donors' samples.

The rearrangement uses TRBV19 and TRBJ2-1; the TCRdb D gene call, TRBD1, has no DNA to confirm it. The CDR3 has 15 amino acids. CDR1 and CDR2 (germline): LNHDA, SQIVND (reference sequence). The CDR3 sequence is CASSIRVQIHNEQFF.

J is TRBJ2-6 and V is TRBV9; TCRdb outputs TRBD1, but without DNA this stays unchecked. Germline values: CDR1 SGDLS, CDR2 YYNGEE. There are 18 residues in the CDR3. CDR3 protein: CASSVDRTGFSGANVLTF.

The chain links TRBV29-1 to TRBJ2-3; with no DNA, the TCRdb D assignment of TRBD1 cannot be verified. The germline V gene has CDR1 SQVTM and CDR2 ANQGSEA. CDR3 size: 14 residues. CDR3 region: CSVEGPLGADTQYF.

V gene TRBV29-1 combines with J gene TRBJ2-5. CDR1 and CDR2 from the germline V gene are SQVTM and ANQGSEA. The length of the CDR3 is 14 residues. Here the CDR3 reads CSVEDRTYQETQYF.

This clonotype is labeled medium-sized based on frequency. The rearrangement uses TRBV29-1 and TRBJ2-2; TCRdb selects TRBD2, and the lack of DNA leaves this call unchecked. The V gene's germline CDR1 is SQVTM and CDR2 ANQGSEA. This CDR3 is built from 14 residues. The CDR3 here is CSVKRADNTGELFF.